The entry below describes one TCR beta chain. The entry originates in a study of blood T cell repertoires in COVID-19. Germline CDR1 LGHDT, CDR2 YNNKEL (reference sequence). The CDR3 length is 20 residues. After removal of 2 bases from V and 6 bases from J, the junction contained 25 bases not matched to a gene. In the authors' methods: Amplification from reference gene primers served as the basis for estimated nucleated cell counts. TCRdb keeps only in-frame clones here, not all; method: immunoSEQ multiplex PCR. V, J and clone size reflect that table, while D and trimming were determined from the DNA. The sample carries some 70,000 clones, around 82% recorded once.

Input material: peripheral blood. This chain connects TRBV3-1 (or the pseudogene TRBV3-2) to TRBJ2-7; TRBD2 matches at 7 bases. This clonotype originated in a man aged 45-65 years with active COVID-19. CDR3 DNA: TGTGCCAGCAGCCAATGGCTGGGGGGGACTGTCGTATATGGGGAGATCGAGCAGTACTTC. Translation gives CASSQWLGGTVVYGEIEQYF.